The 10 T cell receptor beta chains below all came from one sample that was sequenced in a study of cytomegalovirus exposure and HLA in healthy donors. PCR used 60 Vbeta primers and 13 Jbeta primers. Sequencing used immunoSEQ multiplex PCR; TCRdb keeps in-frame clones, though not all of them. Of 150,000 to 200,000 clones in the sample, around 80% are singletons; the top ten hold around 5.8%. The sequenced material came from PBMCs. The receptors were sampled from a male donor in good health and CMV-seropositive.

This chain links TRBV7-6 with TRBJ2-1; 8 bases align to TRBD2. The CDR3 is 13 amino acids. Germline CDR1 and CDR2: SGHVS and FNYEAQ. Trimming removed 2 bases from V and 6 bases from J; junction bases left unmatched: 0. This chain's CDR3 is CASSLRGGNEQFF. The CDR3 nucleotides read TGTGCCAGCAGCTTACGGGGGGGCAATGAGCAGTTCTTC.

The V gene is TRBV7-2, the J gene TRBJ1-3, with D possibly matching TRBD1 (5 bases). Germline values: CDR1 SGHTA, CDR2 FQGNSA. V lost 4 bases, J lost 7 bases, and 17 bases lay in between. The CDR3 covers 15 residues. CDR3 in amino acids: CASSSTTARGNTIYF. CDR3 sequence (DNA): TGTGCCAGCAGCTCTACGACTGCTCGGGGGAACACCATATATTTT. The full variable domain, completed using reference TRBV7-2 and TRBJ1-3, is GAGVSQSPSNKVTEKGKDVELRCDPISGHTALYWYRQSLGQGLEFLIYFQGNSAPDKSGLPSDRFSAERTGGSVSTLTIQRTQQEDSAVYLCASSSTTARGNTIYFGEGSWLTVV.

This chain links TRBV9 with TRBJ2-1, with TRBD2 matching 8 bases. Germline assignment: CDR1 SGDLS and CDR2 YYNGEE. The CDR3 length is 16 residues. Unmatched junction bases numbered 8, after V lost 0 bases and J lost 6 bases. This CDR3 is CASSVGGLAGVNEQFF. CDR3 in DNA: TGTGCCAGCAGCGTAGGCGGGCTAGCGGGCGTCAATGAGCAGTTCTTC.

The V call is TRBV7-6, the J call TRBJ2-1; TRBD2 aligns across 11 bases. CDR3 size: 16 residues. J was trimmed by 10 bases and V by 2 bases; bases with no gene match: 10. Germline values: CDR1 SGHVS, CDR2 FNYEAQ. Here the CDR3 DNA reads TGTGCCAGCAGCTTATCCGGGACTAGCGGCCTGTGGGAGCAGTTCTTC. Encoded protein: CASSLSGTSGLWEQFF.

The genes are TRBV7-2 and TRBJ2-2, with a possible D match to TRBD2 (6 bases). Germline V gene lookup returns CDR1 SGHTA and CDR2 FQGNSA. Between the trimmed V and J ends, which lost 1 base and 6 bases, there was a span of 12 bases. The CDR3 covers 15 residues. The CDR3 DNA sequence: TGTGCCAGCAGCTTAGTGGGGGGTGGGGCCGGGGAGCTGTTTTTT. Protein sequence: CASSLVGGGAGELFF.

On this clone: At one of its ends the junction is not consistent with the germline gene, which may arise from a read error. J is TRBJ1-4 and V is TRBV7-9; D perhaps matches TRBD1 (6 bases). CDR1 SEHNR and CDR2 FQNEAQ come from the germline V gene (reference sequence). This CDR3 spans 17 amino acids. The CDR3 DNA is TGTTCCAGCAGCTCAGTCGCACAGGGAGAGGCTAATGAAAAACTGTTTTTT. It codes for CSSSSVAQGEANEKLFF.

The V gene is TRBV28, the J gene TRBJ2-7; 7 bases agree with TRBD2. CDR1 MDHEN and CDR2 SYDVKM come from the germline V gene. The length of the CDR3 is 15 residues. After removal of 2 bases from V and 4 bases from J, the junction contained 8 bases not matched to a gene. The CDR3, as DNA: TGTGCCAGCAGTTTAATGCTAGCGGACTCGTACGAGCAGTACTTC. Amino acid sequence: CASSLMLADSYEQYF.

The V and J genes are TRBV7-6 and TRBJ2-7; tentative D call: TRBD2 (6 bases). The V gene's germline CDR1 is SGHVS and CDR2 FNYEAQ. This CDR3 has 12 residues. V lost 4 bases to trimming and J lost 4 bases, with 8 bases between them. CDR3: CASSSRGYEQYF. As DNA, the CDR3 is TGTGCCAGCAGCTCTCGGGGGTACGAGCAGTACTTC.

The table lists this clone with a count of one. The V call is TRBV9, the J call TRBJ2-3, with 14 bases identical to TRBD2. This CDR3 region has 19 residues. V shed 4 bases, J shed 5 bases, and the junction held 15 bases outside the gene matches. Germline assignment: CDR1 SGDLS and CDR2 YYNGEE. CDR3 sequence (DNA): TGTGCCAGCAGCCCCGGGACTAGCGGGAGCCGCCGAATAATAGATACGCAGTATTTT. Amino acid sequence: CASSPGTSGSRRIIDTQYF.

V gene TRBV6-5 combines with J gene TRBJ2-3, with 10 positions matching TRBD1. Germline CDR1 MNHEY, CDR2 SVGAGI. The CDR3 covers 16 residues. Losses at the gene ends were 0 bases for V and 5 bases for J; bases not matched to a gene: 5. DNA for the CDR3: TGTGCCAGCAGTTACTCGACAGGGGGCGGGAAAGATACGCAGTATTTT. Protein: CASSYSTGGGKDTQYF.